Below are 13 T cell receptor beta chains sequenced from a single sample in a study of blood T cell repertoires in COVID-19. Repertoires were generated with immunoSEQ multiplex PCR, while TCRdb's copy carries only in-frame clones and drops some. In the table there are roughly 110,000 clones, 86% of which are singletons. Sequencing input: peripheral blood. The receptors stem from a man aged 40-50 years with acute or convalescent COVID-19.

The chain recombines TRBV7-9 with TRBJ2-3; TRBD1 matches at 7 bases. CDR1 is SEHNR and CDR2 is FQNEAQ in the germline V gene (reference sequence). Germline trimming cut 5 bases from V and 0 bases from J; bases unmatched to any gene: 8. The CDR3 has 16 residues. The CDR3 here is CASSPRQGTSTDTQYF. The CDR3 DNA is TGTGCCAGCAGCCCCCGACAGGGAACTAGCACAGATACGCAGTATTTT.

This chain joins TRBV6-5 and TRBJ2-1, with 7 bases fitting TRBD1. J lost 2 bases, V lost 6 bases, and 7 bases had no gene match. Germline V gene sequence: CDR1 MNHEY, CDR2 SVGAGI. CDR3 length: 15 residues. CDR3 sequence: CASSPTGVAYNEQFF. The DNA for the CDR3 is TGTGCCAGCAGCCCCACAGGGGTGGCCTACAATGAGCAGTTCTTC.

The chain has TRBV3-1 (or the pseudogene TRBV3-2) and TRBJ1-1, with D tentatively TRBD1 (5 bases). V was pared by 4 bases and J by 5 bases, with 14 bases between. The CDR3 length is 14 residues. Per germline, CDR1 LGHDT and CDR2 YNNKEL (reference sequence). The CDR3 DNA sequence: TGTGCCAGCAGCCGGAGAGAGGGGAGGACTGAAGCTTTCTTT. Its protein product is CASSRREGRTEAFF.

The chain uses TRBV2 and TRBJ2-1, with 11 bases that match TRBD2. There are 15 residues in the CDR3. Germline trimming cut 7 bases from V and 2 bases from J; bases unmatched to any gene: 4. Germline assignment: CDR1 SNHLY and CDR2 FYNNEI. CDR3 amino acids: CASTGTSGTYNEQFF. The CDR3, as DNA: TGTGCCAGCACCGGGACTAGCGGTACCTACAATGAGCAGTTCTTC. The variable domain in full, with the rest retrieved from reference TRBV2 and TRBJ2-1, is EPEVTQTPSHQVTQMGQEVILRCVPISNHLYFYWYRQILGQKVEFLVSFYNNEISEKSEIFDDQFSVERPDGSNFTLKIRSTKLEDSAMYFCASTGTSGTYNEQFFGPGTRLTVL.

J is TRBJ2-1 and V is TRBV29-1; TRBD2 aligns across 10 bases. Germline CDR1 is SQVTM and CDR2 is ANQGSEA. The V gene end was trimmed by 5 bases and the J gene end by 6 bases; junction bases not matched to a gene: 4. This CDR3 has 13 residues. CDR3 in amino acids: CSVSGRASNEQFF. The CDR3 nucleotides are TGCAGCGTTAGCGGGAGGGCCAGCAATGAGCAGTTCTTC.

V gene TRBV3-1 (or the pseudogene TRBV3-2) combines with J gene TRBJ1-6, with D unresolved. V was trimmed by 1 base and J by 5 bases, leaving 15 bases between them. Germline V lookup: CDR1 LGHDT, CDR2 YNNKEL (reference sequence). There are 17 residues in the CDR3. CDR3 DNA sequence: TGTGCCAGCAGCCAAGTGGCGTCCGGGTCTCATAATTCACCCCTCCACTTT. As protein: CASSQVASGSHNSPLHF.

This clone appeared once. This sequence joins TRBV6-5 and TRBJ2-5; 9 nucleotides line up with TRBD1. The junction had 8 bases not matched to a gene; V was cut back by 5 bases and J by 7 bases. The CDR3 is 14 amino acids. Germline lookup yields CDR1 MNHEY and CDR2 SVGAGI. The CDR3 sequence: CASSMGQGIWTQYF. For the CDR3, the DNA is TGTGCCAGCAGTATGGGACAGGGCATCTGGACCCAGTACTTC.

The V call is TRBV15, the J call TRBJ2-1; 9 bases match TRBD2. The junction had 6 bases not matched to a gene; V was cut back by 0 bases and J by 6 bases. Germline values: CDR1 LNHNV, CDR2 YYDKDF (reference sequence). The CDR3 has 16 amino acids. The DNA of the CDR3 is TGTGCCACCAGCAGAGATCGGGCTAGCGGGATCAATGAGCAGTTCTTC. This sequence encodes CATSRDRASGINEQFF. Complete variable domain (other parts from reference TRBV15 and TRBJ2-1): DAMVIQNPRYQVTQFGKPVTLSCSQTLNHNVMYWYQQKSSQAPKLLFHYYDKDFNNEADTPDNFQSRRPNTSFCFLDIRSPGLGDTAMYLCATSRDRASGINEQFFGPGTRLTVL.

The rearrangement links TRBV4-3 to TRBJ1-2; D not resolved. Trimming cost V 3 bases and J 4 bases, with 18 bases left between them. Germline V lookup: CDR1 LGHNA, CDR2 YSLEER. The CDR3 consists of 16 residues. The CDR3 DNA follows: TGCGCCAGCAGCCAGGCTTACAGTGATTTCCTCTATGGCTACACCTTC. Residues: CASSQAYSDFLYGYTF.

The chain couples TRBV6-5 to TRBJ2-7; TRBD1 matches 7 bases. The V gene end was trimmed by 6 bases and the J gene end by 2 bases; junction bases not matched to a gene: 7. The CDR3 runs 14 residues. Germline CDR1 and CDR2: MNHEY and SVGAGI. CDR3 coding DNA: TGTGCCAGCAGAAATGACAGGGTCCCCTACGAGCAGTACTTC. This translates into CASRNDRVPYEQYF.

The chain uses TRBV11-2 and TRBJ2-7; 14 positions match TRBD2. J lost 2 bases, V lost 4 bases, and 7 bases had no gene match. CDR3 length: 17 amino acids. Germline loops: CDR1 SGHAT, CDR2 FQNNGV. This CDR3 is CASSSSVGLAGAYEQYF. The CDR3 DNA reads TGTGCCAGCAGCTCAAGCGTGGGACTAGCGGGGGCCTACGAGCAGTACTTC.

CDR3 loop: CASSEDIRTSGEQYF. The DNA for the CDR3 is TGTGCCAGCAGCGAAGACATACGGACTAGCGGCGAGCAGTACTTC. The chain combines TRBV11-2 with TRBJ2-7, with TRBD2 matching 10 bases. Germline CDR1 and CDR2: SGHAT and FQNNGV. CDR3 length equals 15 residues. Trimming removed 5 bases from V and 6 bases from J; junction bases left unmatched: 10.

The chain links TRBV7-3 to TRBJ2-3; D not resolved. The CDR3 covers 13 residues. The V and J ends lost 4 bases and 3 bases respectively, with 8 bases between them. CDR1 is SGHTA, CDR2 FQGTGA, per germline. CDR3 DNA sequence: TGTGCCAGCAGCTCCGAACTTACAGATACGCAGTATTTT. As protein: CASSSELTDTQYF.